This T cell receptor beta chain is drawn from a study of response to subunit inactivated influenza vaccine (dated by TCRdb to the late 2010s). Background for the entire study: Deep quantitative profiling of the T cell receptor repertoire was used in the study to follow responses to a trivalent subunit inactivated influenza vaccine.

Germline trimming amounts to 6 bases on V and 4 bases on J, with 1 as the count of junction bases outside the gene matches. The CDR3 contains 12 residues, cysteine and phenylalanine counted. The read is trimmed to its CDR3 DNA, 36 bases read in frame from base 1. Taken from the germline V gene, the CDR1 and CDR2 loops are SNHLY and FYNNEI. Paper-wide results and their limitations: It was suggested by the authors that each seasonal influenza vaccination may recruit only a limited number of new T cells.

Receptor libraries were prepared by RT-PCR. The data were produced on an Illumina HiSeq 2500. TCRdb handled the public reads itself, with Q25 trimming in fastp and clone calling in MiXCR, and kept productive beta chains. Every distinct CDR3 protein forms one entry, paired with its most common genes and DNA. In all, the sample holds 300,000 to 350,000 distinct CDR3 sequences, and approximately 23% of those were seen once. The ten largest clones add up to around a tenth of the sample. This clonotype was found a few times. Its antigen is unknown. Per-nucleotide qualities are absent, and no much larger clonotype sits a single base away.

The origin of this receptor is a man between 50 and 69 years old who received an inactivated influenza vaccine. Donor details come from another sample of the same person, matched by shared clones. The material sequenced was PBMCs from blood, taken roughly 20 months after vaccination. The chain is made from TRBV2 and TRBJ2-7, with TRBD1 identical over 9 junction bases. At the DNA level, the sequence is TGTGCCAGCAGGGACAGGGGTTACGAGCAGTACTTC. Translated, it gives CASRDRGYEQYF.